Below, one T cell receptor beta chain is given with its context. Antigen unknown. This sample was included in a study of tumor-infiltrating lymphocytes in primary liver carcinoma. Findings and limits, study-wide: Because of bulk unsorted sampling, CD4+ and CD8+ repertoires were not subjected to comparison.

V was cut by 1 base and J by 4 bases, with 14 bases left in between. In germline, CDR1 is LGHNA, CDR2 YNFKEQ. The CDR3 loop spans 15 amino acids. A constant-region primer served to make TCR beta cDNA from approximately 490 ng total RNA. Slightly modified ARM-PCR served as the procedure for the TCR beta libraries. These libraries came from three rounds of nested multiplex PCR. A C-beta reverse primer was combined with TRBV1-TRBV30 forward primers in the first two PCR rounds, and each round had around 11 cycles. TCRdb redid the calling of the multiplex PCR reads with MiXCR, one entry per CDR3 protein. The sample carries some 190,000 distinct CDR3 sequences, 50% to 75% recorded once. Extraction also yielded germline DNA, while blood RNA was obtained from unsorted whole blood.

The chain has TRBV4-2 and TRBJ2-7, with D perhaps matching TRBD1 (5 bases). The receptor was isolated from a man aged 35 to 55 with primary liver carcinoma and hepatitis B virus infection. The sequencing sample was made of peripheral blood. The CDR3 DNA follows: TGTGCCAGCAGCCAAGGTGCTCAGGGTCTGTACGAGCAGTACTTC. Its translation: CASSQGAQGLYEQYF.